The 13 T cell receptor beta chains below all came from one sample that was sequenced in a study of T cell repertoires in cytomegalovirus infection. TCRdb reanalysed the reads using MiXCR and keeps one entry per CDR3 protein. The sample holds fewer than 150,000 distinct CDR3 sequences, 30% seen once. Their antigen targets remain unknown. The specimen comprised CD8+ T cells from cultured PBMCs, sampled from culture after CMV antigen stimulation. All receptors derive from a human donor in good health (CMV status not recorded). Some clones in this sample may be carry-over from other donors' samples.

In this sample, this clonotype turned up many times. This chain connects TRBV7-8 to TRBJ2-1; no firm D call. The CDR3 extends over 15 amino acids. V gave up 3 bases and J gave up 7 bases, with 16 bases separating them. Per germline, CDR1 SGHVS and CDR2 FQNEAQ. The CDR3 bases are TGTGCCAGCAGCTTCGACACCTATGCAATGAATGAGCAGTTCTTC. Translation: CASSFDTYAMNEQFF.

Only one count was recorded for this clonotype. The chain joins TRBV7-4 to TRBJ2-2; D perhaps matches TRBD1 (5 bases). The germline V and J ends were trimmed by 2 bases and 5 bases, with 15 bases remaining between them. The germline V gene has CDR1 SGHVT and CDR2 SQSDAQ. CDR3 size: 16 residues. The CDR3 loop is CASSLKGEETTGELFF. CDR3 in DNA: TGTGCCAGCAGCTTAAAAGGGGAAGAAACAACCGGGGAGCTGTTTTTT. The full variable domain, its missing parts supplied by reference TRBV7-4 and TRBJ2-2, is GAGVSQSPRYKVAKRGRDVALRCDSISGHVTLYWYRQTLGQGSEVLTYSQSDAQRDKSGRPSGRFSAERPERSVSTLKIQRTEQGDSAVYLCASSLKGEETTGELFFGEGSRLTVL.

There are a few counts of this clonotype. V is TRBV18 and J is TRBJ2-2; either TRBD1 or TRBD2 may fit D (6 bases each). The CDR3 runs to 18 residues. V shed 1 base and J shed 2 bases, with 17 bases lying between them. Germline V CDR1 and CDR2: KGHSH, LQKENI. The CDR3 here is CASSPRRGTPVNTGELFF. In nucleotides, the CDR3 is TGTGCCAGCTCACCACGGAGGGGGACTCCCGTAAACACCGGGGAGCTGTTTTTT.

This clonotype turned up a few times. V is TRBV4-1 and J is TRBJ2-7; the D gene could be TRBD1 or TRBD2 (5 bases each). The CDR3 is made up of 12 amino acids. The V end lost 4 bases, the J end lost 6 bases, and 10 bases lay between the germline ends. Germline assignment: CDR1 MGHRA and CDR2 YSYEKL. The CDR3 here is CASSPPGPEQYF. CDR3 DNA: TGCGCCAGCAGCCCACCGGGGCCCGAGCAGTACTTC.

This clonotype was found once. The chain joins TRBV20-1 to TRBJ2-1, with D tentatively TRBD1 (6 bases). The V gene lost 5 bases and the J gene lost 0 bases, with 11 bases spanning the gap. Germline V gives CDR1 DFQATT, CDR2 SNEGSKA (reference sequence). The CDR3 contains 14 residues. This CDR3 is CSALGQNSYNEQFF. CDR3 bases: TGCAGTGCTCTCGGACAGAACTCCTACAATGAGCAGTTCTTC.

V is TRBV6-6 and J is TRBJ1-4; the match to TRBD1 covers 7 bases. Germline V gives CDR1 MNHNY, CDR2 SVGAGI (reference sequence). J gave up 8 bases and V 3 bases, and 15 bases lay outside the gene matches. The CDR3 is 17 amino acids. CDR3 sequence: CASSYNHPGGAEEKLFF. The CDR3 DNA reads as TGTGCCAGCAGTTATAATCACCCAGGGGGAGCCGAGGAAAAACTGTTTTTT.

This CDR3 reads CASSPRVPLSSYNEQFF. CDR3 sequence (DNA): TGTGCCAGCAGCCCGCGGGTCCCACTTAGCTCCTACAATGAGCAGTTCTTC. The chain joins TRBV7-2 to TRBJ2-1; maybe TRBD2 (5 bases). CDR1 is SGHTA and CDR2 is FQGNSA in the germline V gene. V lost 5 bases to trimming and J lost 0 bases, with 17 bases between them. The CDR3 consists of 17 residues.

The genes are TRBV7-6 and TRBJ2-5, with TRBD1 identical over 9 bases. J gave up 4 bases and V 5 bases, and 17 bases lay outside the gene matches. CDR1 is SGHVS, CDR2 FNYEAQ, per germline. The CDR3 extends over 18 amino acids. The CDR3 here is CASSQTHRGTGSGETQYF. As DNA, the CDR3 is TGTGCCAGCAGCCAGACCCACCGGGGGACAGGGTCAGGAGAGACCCAGTACTTC. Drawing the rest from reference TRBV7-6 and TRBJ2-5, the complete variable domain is GAGVSQSPRYKVTKRGQDVALRCDPISGHVSLYWYRQALGQGPEFLTYFNYEAQQDKSGLPNDRFSAERPEGSISTLTIQRTEQRDSAMYRCASSQTHRGTGSGETQYFGPGTRLLVL.

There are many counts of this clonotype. In nucleotides, the CDR3 is TGTGCCAGCAGCGTAGTCTCGGAGTGGTCCTCCTACAATGAGCAGTTCTTC. This gives the protein CASSVVSEWSSYNEQFF. This chain links TRBV9 with TRBJ2-1; D remains ambiguous. This CDR3 contains 17 residues. V was pared by 0 bases and J by 0 bases, with 13 bases between. Germline CDR1 and CDR2: SGDLS and YYNGEE.

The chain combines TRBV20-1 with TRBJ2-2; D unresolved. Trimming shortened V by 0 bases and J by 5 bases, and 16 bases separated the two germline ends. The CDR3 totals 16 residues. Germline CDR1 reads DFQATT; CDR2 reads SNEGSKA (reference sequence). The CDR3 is CSARDRASGLTGELFF. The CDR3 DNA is TGCAGTGCTAGAGATCGGGCATCAGGCCTAACCGGGGAGCTGTTTTTT.

The chain's CDR3 is CSVEATSGGAPSYEQYF. In nucleotides, the CDR3 is TGCAGCGTTGAAGCAACTAGCGGGGGCGCTCCCTCCTACGAGCAGTACTTC. The chain carries TRBV29-1 and TRBJ2-7; TRBD2 matches at 11 bases. CDR1 is SQVTM, CDR2 ANQGSEA, per germline. The length of the CDR3 is 17 residues. With 1 base clipped from V and 0 bases from J, the junction kept 8 bases outside the gene matches.

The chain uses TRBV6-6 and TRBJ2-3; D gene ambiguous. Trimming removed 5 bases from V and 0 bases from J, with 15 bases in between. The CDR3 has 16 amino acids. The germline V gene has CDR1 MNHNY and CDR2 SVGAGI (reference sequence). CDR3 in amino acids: CASSRTPFMSTDTQYF. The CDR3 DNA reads TGTGCCAGCAGTCGCACCCCATTCATGAGCACAGATACGCAGTATTTT.

DNA of the CDR3: TGCAGTGCTAGTTTTGGGGACTGGAATGGGGAGCCCCAGCATTTT. Protein product: CSASFGDWNGEPQHF. This chain joins TRBV20-1 and TRBJ1-5; a weak D match, TRBD1 (5 bases). This CDR3 contains 15 residues. CDR1 and CDR2 from the germline V gene are DFQATT and SNEGSKA (reference sequence). The V end was cut by 3 bases, the J end by 8 bases, with 20 bases between.